The TCR beta chain under discussion was sequenced for a study of glioma-infiltrating T cells. Using RNA template, CDR3s of TCR alpha and beta were amplified with iRepertoire arm-PCR. MiXCR, applied by TCRdb to the multiplex PCR reads, yields one record per CDR3 protein. The sample has 300,000 to 400,000 distinct CDR3 sequences; more than 35% are singletons. V lost 3 bases and J lost 8, with 6 bases in between. This CDR3 spans 11 amino acids. Sequencing input: glioma tissue, nonneoplastic brain tissue, or PBMCs (not recorded which). The chain has TRBV12-3 or TRBV12-4 and TRBJ2-3; unclear D gene. The sequence came from a human donor with low-grade glioma or glioblastoma, undergoing nonglioma brain surgery, or in good health (not recorded which). The CDR3 reads CASSFLSTQYF. The CDR3 region has the DNA TGTGCCAGCAGTTTCCTCAGTACGCAGTATTTT.